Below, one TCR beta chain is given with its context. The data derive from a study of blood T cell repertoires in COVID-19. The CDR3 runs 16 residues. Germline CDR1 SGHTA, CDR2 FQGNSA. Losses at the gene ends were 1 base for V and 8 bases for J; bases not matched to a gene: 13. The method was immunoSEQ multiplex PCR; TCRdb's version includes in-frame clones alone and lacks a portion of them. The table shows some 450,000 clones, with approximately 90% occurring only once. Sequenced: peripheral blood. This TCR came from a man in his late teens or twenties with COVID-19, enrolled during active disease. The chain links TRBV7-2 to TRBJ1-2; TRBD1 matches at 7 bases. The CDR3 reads CASSLGPTGEVKGYTF. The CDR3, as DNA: TGTGCCAGCAGCTTAGGACCTACAGGGGAGGTAAAAGGCTACACCTTC.